This entry concerns a single T cell receptor (beta chain). Its antigen remains unidentified. V gave up 2 bases and J gave up 7 bases, with 7 bases separating them. The CDR3 covers 12 residues. Germline assignment: CDR1 SGHKS and CDR2 YYEKEE (reference sequence). The data originate from a study of cytomegalovirus exposure and HLA in healthy donors. Study-level findings and limits: The authors later found most CMV-associated TCR beta chains appeared HLA-restricted. TCR beta chains associated with HLA were, in a later analysis, more clonally expanded than equally common others.

Use of 60 Vbeta and 13 Jbeta primers characterized the PCR. Per the original methods: Later analysis identified tens of millions of unique TCR beta chains, approximately 10 million shared. Libraries were prepared by immunoSEQ multiplex PCR; TCRdb keeps only in-frame clonotypes and omits some of them. V, J and clone size are those of that table, while D and trimming were read from the DNA. The data hold roughly 62,000 clones, with less than 85% observed a single time. Sequenced input: PBMCs. This clonotype was sampled from a woman between 25 and 40 years old in good health and CMV-seronegative. The V gene is TRBV5-5, the J gene TRBJ2-1; possibly TRBD1 for D (6 bases). The CDR3 here is CASSFTGNEQFF. CDR3 sequence (DNA): TGTGCCAGCAGCTTTACAGGGAATGAGCAGTTCTTC.